This T cell receptor (beta chain) was recorded in a study of identical twins. Study observations and caveats: Invariant MAIT and iNKT cells may have partly biased zero-insertion analyses.

About this clonotype: What it binds is not known.

V shed 5 bases and J 11 bases; nucleotides not matched to a gene: 15. The CDR3 loop spans 15 amino acids. CDR1 and CDR2 from the germline V gene are MNHEY and SMNVEV (reference sequence). Addition of a universal primer site occurred through template switching, and cDNA carried unique molecular identifiers. TCRdb itself ran the 5' RACE reads through MiXCR, one entry per CDR3 protein. The data show around 1.7 million distinct CDR3 sequences, about 30% seen once. The sequenced sample consisted of cord blood. The chain couples TRBV27 to TRBJ2-5; 9 bases fit TRBD2. This sequence originates from a newborn girl in good health. Here the CDR3 DNA reads TGTGCCAGCAGTATAGTGGCTAGCGGGGACAATGAGCAGTACTTC. It codes for CASSIVASGDNEQYF.